This entry lists 5 T cell receptor beta chains sequenced from one sample in a study of long-term antiretroviral therapy in people with HIV. Researchers report immunoSEQ v3.0 was run at survey level. The data were produced by immunoSEQ multiplex PCR, yet TCRdb's version contains in-frame clones alone and is incomplete. In the table there are about 21,000 clones, approximately 88% of which are singletons. Specimen: unsorted PBMCs, collected 0.9 years after starting antiretroviral therapy. All receptors derive from a man aged 18 to 30 with HIV.

This clone was counted between two and nine times. This chain uses TRBV11-2 with TRBJ1-5, with D hard to call. V was pared by 1 base and J by 2 bases, with 9 bases between. Germline lookup yields CDR1 SGHAT and CDR2 FQNNGV. The CDR3 length is 15 residues. The CDR3 here is CASSLGGNGNQPQHF. CDR3 nucleotide sequence: TGTGCCAGCAGCTTAGGTGGGAATGGCAATCAGCCCCAGCATTTT.

The V gene is TRBV7-2, the J gene TRBJ1-1; 7 bases agree with TRBD1. Germline CDR1 and CDR2: SGHTA and FQGNSA. This CDR3 has 19 residues. The junction had 18 bases not matched to a gene; V was cut back by 5 bases and J by 0 bases. CDR3 sequence (DNA): TGTGCCAGCAGCGAAAAAGACAGGGCCTACTTGTTTTTGAACACTGAAGCTTTCTTT. It translates to CASSEKDRAYLFLNTEAFF.

The chain uses TRBV6-5 and TRBJ1-2; TRBD1 matches 9 bases. From germline, CDR1 is MNHEY and CDR2 SVGAGI. CDR3 length: 15 amino acids. V lost 5 bases to trimming and J lost 1 base; unmatched junction nucleotides: 5. As DNA, the CDR3 is TGTGCCAGCAGTATGGACAGGGGACTTAACTATGGCTACACCTTC. Its translation: CASSMDRGLNYGYTF.

The chain carries TRBV27 and TRBJ2-7, with 10 positions matching TRBD1. The CDR3 totals 16 residues. Germline assignment: CDR1 MNHEY and CDR2 SMNVEV (reference sequence). J was trimmed by 6 bases and V by 2 bases; bases with no gene match: 10. In DNA, the CDR3 is TGTGCCAGCAGTTTAACCCCCGGGACAGGGGTCGGCGAGCAGTACTTC. Its translation: CASSLTPGTGVGEQYF.

The chain recombines TRBV4-1 with TRBJ1-2; D is perhaps TRBD1 (5 bases). V was cut by 0 bases and J by 3 bases, with 14 bases left in between. In germline, CDR1 is MGHRA, CDR2 YSYEKL. The CDR3 runs 16 residues. The CDR3 protein is CASSQDWGEWHYGYTF. The CDR3 DNA reads TGCGCCAGCAGCCAAGATTGGGGGGAATGGCACTATGGCTACACCTTC.